This T cell receptor beta chain was retrieved from a study of radiotherapy plus CTLA-4 blockade in lung cancer. Turning to the study itself: An objective response was seen in about 18% of patients, and disease control in over 25%.

This clone was seen more than once but under ten times. Its antigen is unidentified. Produced via immunoSEQ multiplex PCR; TCRdb's table is partial and in-frame only. This sample yields over 85,000 clones, of which roughly 79% are seen a single time; roughly 2.8% belongs to the top ten. General study findings and limits: After radiotherapy and ipilimumab, tumor-derived clones expanded in peripheral blood.

This CDR3 contains 16 residues. Focal radiation was given together with CTLA-4 blockade (ipilimumab) to patients with chemo-refractory metastatic non-small-cell lung cancer. Here the sequenced sample was peripheral blood, taken from a patient treated with radiotherapy plus ipilimumab. The receptor comes from a human donor with non-small cell lung cancer who had a partial response to radiotherapy plus ipilimumab. Some clones in this sample may be carry-over from other donors' samples. This chain uses TRBV21-1 with TRBJ2-1; the D segment call TRBD2 is taken from the table without a DNA check. TRBV21-1 is noted as a pseudogene. CDR3 in DNA: TGTGCCAGCAGCAAAGAGGCCGGAGAAGACTACAATGAGCAGTTCTTC. It yields the protein CASSKEAGEDYNEQFF.